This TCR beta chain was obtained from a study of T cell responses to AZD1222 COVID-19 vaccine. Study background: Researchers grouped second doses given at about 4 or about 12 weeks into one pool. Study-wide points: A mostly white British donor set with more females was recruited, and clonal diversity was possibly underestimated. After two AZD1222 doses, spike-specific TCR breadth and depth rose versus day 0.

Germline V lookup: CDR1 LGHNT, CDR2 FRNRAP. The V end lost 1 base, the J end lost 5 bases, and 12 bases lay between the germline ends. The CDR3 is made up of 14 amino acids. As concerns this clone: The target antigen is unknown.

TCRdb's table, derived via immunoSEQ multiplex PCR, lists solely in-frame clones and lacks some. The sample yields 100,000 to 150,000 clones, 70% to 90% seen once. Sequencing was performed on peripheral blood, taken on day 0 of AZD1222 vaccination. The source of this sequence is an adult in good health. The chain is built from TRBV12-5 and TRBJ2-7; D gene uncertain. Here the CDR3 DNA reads TGTGCTAGTGGTTTGGATCGTAGGACCAACGAGCAGTACTTC. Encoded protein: CASGLDRRTNEQYF.